This TCR beta chain was retrieved from a study of T-cell reconstitution after alpha-beta-depleted transplantation in children. Study-wide findings and caveats: Fresh T-cell production supplied most of the T-cell counts and diversity seen one year after transplant. Some patients' high day-60 TCRbeta diversity was traced to surviving recipient T cells and thymic progenitors. In patients about two months after transplant, alpha-beta T cells reportedly arose from several hundred expanded graft clones.

This clonotype was detected many times. What it binds is not known. Germline CDR1 reads SGHRS; CDR2 reads YFSETQ. The V gene lost 0 bases and the J gene lost 3 bases, with 13 bases spanning the gap. The CDR3 runs 15 residues. Using unique molecular identifiers, the investigators prepared the TCRbeta library. One entry per CDR3 protein results from TCRdb running MiXCR on the PCR reads. The sample has roughly 670,000 distinct CDR3 sequences; around 13% are singletons. The genes are TRBV5-1 and TRBJ2-7; unclear D gene. This clonotype was sampled from a girl aged 2 to 9 with congenital amegakaryocytic thrombocytopenia, due to receive a stem cell transplant. Source: PBMCs, taken before TCRalphabeta/CD19-depleted stem cell transplant. The CDR3 DNA reads as TGCGCCAGCAGCTTGGATGGGGTGGGCGGCTACGAGCAGTACTTC. Translation gives CASSLDGVGGYEQYF.